A few counts support the clone carrying this TCR gamma chain. From germline, CDR1 is VTNTFY and CDR2 YDVSTARD (reference sequence). This CDR3 has 12 residues. With V trimmed by 0 bases and J by 8 bases, 4 bases remained unmatched. TCRdb reanalysed the RT-PCR reads via CATT. This table holds some 3,100 gamma-chain clones, roughly 18% found once. This entry belongs to a study of gamma-delta T cells after stem cell transplantation. The chain has TRGV3 and TRGJ1 or TRGJ2. The receptor was isolated from a human donor. It is not recorded whose cells these are; they may come from a transplant donor. The source material was gamma-delta T cells. CDR3 coding DNA: TGTGCCACCTGGGACAGGCGTAATAAGAAACTCTTT. Amino acids: CATWDRRNKKLF.